What follows are 9 T cell receptor beta chains derived from one specimen sequenced in a study of long-term antiretroviral therapy in people with HIV (dated by TCRdb to 2022 to 2024). Sequencing of the TRB variable region was done with the immunoSEQ hsTCRB v3.0 assay at survey level resolution. TCRdb's version of the immuneACCESS table is confined to in-frame rearrangements and falls short of the full clone set. An unresolved V gene accounts for under half of the shortfall where checked; the remainder is of unknown origin. The sample has roughly 42,000 clones on record, approximately 85% of them singletons. The ten biggest clones cover 4.5% to 6% of the sample. Sequencing was performed on unsorted PBMCs, taken 3.1 years after starting antiretroviral therapy. The receptors originated from a woman aged 50 to 60 with HIV.

The chain recombines TRBV30 with TRBJ1-4; 9 positions agree with TRBD1. V shed 8 bases, J shed 7 bases, and the junction held 8 bases outside the gene matches. The CDR3 runs to 13 residues. From germline, CDR1 is GTSNPN and CDR2 SVGIG (reference sequence). Written as DNA, the CDR3 is TGTGCCGGTAACAGGGGGCCTGGTGAAAAACTGTTTTTT. Translating gives CAGNRGPGEKLFF.

As concerns this clone: The junction does not match germline at one end; this may be a read error. The rearrangement links TRBV7-7 to TRBJ2-5; 8 positions agree with TRBD2. The CDR3 totals 15 residues. CDR1 and CDR2 (germline): SSHAT, FNYEAQ (reference sequence). In DNA form, the CDR3 reads TGTGCTAGCAGTCTAACTAGCGGTGCCCAAGAGACCCAGTACTTC. Translated: CASSLTSGAQETQYF.

The rearrangement joins TRBV7-9 to TRBJ1-1; D perhaps matches TRBD1 (6 bases). The CDR3 has 13 residues. The germline CDR1 and CDR2 sequences are SEHNR and FQNEAQ (reference sequence). V was trimmed by 4 bases and J by 8 bases, leaving 14 bases between them. CDR3 amino acids: CASSSSGAREAFF. In DNA, the CDR3 is TGTGCCAGCAGCTCGTCAGGGGCAAGGGAAGCTTTCTTT.

The chain joins TRBV4-1 to TRBJ1-6; D not resolved. Germline V gives CDR1 MGHRA, CDR2 YSYEKL. The CDR3 sequence is 17 residues long. V lost 3 bases and J 0 bases, leaving 12 bases between the germline ends. The CDR3 here is CASSHLPAGSYNSPLHF. As DNA, the CDR3 is TGCGCCAGCAGCCATCTTCCTGCGGGCTCCTATAATTCACCCCTCCACTTT.

The gene calls are TRBV19 and TRBJ1-5; D gene uncertain. The germline V and J ends were trimmed by 3 bases and 6 bases, with 15 bases remaining between them. This CDR3 spans 15 amino acids. Germline V gene data show CDR1 as LNHDA and CDR2 as SQIVND (reference sequence). CDR3 sequence: CASSIGGLYSQPQHF. The CDR3 DNA reads TGTGCCAGTAGTATTGGAGGGCTCTATAGTCAGCCCCAGCATTTT.

The chain combines TRBV5-1 with TRBJ1-1, with a possible D match to TRBD1 (5 bases). Germline CDR1 is SGHRS and CDR2 is YFSETQ. Trimming shortened V by 0 bases and J by 3 bases, and 15 bases separated the two germline ends. This CDR3 is built from 16 residues. CDR3 loop: CASSLGAGRAHTEAFF. The CDR3 bases are TGCGCCAGCAGCTTGGGGGCAGGGAGGGCCCACACTGAAGCTTTCTTT. Full variable domain (missing parts from reference TRBV5-1 and TRBJ1-1): KAGVTQTPRYLIKTRGQQVTLSCSPISGHRSVSWYQQTPGQGLQFLFEYFSETQRNKGNFPGRFSGRQFSNSRSEMNVSTLELGDSALYLCASSLGAGRAHTEAFFGQGTRLTVV.

The V and J genes are TRBV5-1 and TRBJ1-6; no clear D. Germline lookup yields CDR1 SGHRS and CDR2 YFSETQ. CDR3 length: 14 residues. Trimming stripped 1 base from V and 5 bases from J, with 7 bases between. The CDR3 region has the DNA TGCGCCAGCAGCTTGCCAGCCGATAATTCACCCCTCCACTTT. It specifies CASSLPADNSPLHF.

The chain links TRBV7-3 to TRBJ2-5; TRBD2 matches 7 bases. The V gene's germline CDR1 is SGHTA and CDR2 FQGTGA. This CDR3 has 14 amino acids. Trimming cost V 3 bases and J 2 bases; bases outside gene matches: 3. CDR3 DNA: TGTGCCAGCAGCTTTGGCGGGGGTCAAGAGACCCAGTACTTC. Translated, it gives CASSFGGGQETQYF.

The rearrangement links TRBV7-9 to TRBJ2-7; 7 nucleotides match TRBD1. Germline V gives CDR1 SEHNR, CDR2 FQNEAQ (reference sequence). J was trimmed by 0 bases and V by 1 base; bases with no gene match: 0. CDR3 size: 14 residues. The CDR3 region is CASSLDRGSYEQYF. DNA for the CDR3: TGTGCCAGCAGCTTAGACAGGGGCTCCTACGAGCAGTACTTC.